One and the same sample provided the 28 T cell receptor beta chains below, sequenced in a study of cytomegalovirus exposure and HLA in healthy donors. Use of 60 Vbeta and 13 Jbeta primers characterized the PCR. Sequenced by immunoSEQ multiplex PCR; TCRdb stores in-frame clones only, minus some. This table holds about 150,000 clones, around 79% found once. Sequencing used PBMCs. Receptor source: a man younger than 45 in good health and CMV-seropositive.

This chain connects TRBV10-1 to TRBJ2-7; D perhaps matches TRBD1 (6 bases). Trimming removed 5 bases from V and 1 base from J, with 18 bases in between. The germline V gene encodes CDR1 WNHNN and CDR2 SYGVQD (reference sequence). The CDR3 contains 16 residues. The CDR3 loop is CASSLLGQRVSYEQYF. The CDR3, as DNA: TGCGCCAGCAGTTTACTTGGACAGAGGGTTTCCTACGAGCAGTACTTC.

This clone was recorded only once. This rearrangement joins TRBV5-1 to TRBJ2-7, with 11 bases lining up with TRBD2. Germline lookup yields CDR1 SGHRS and CDR2 YFSETQ. This CDR3 region has 18 residues. The ends lost 5 bases at V and 1 base at J; junction bases unmatched: 14. The CDR3 sequence: CASSFSTGLAGTSYEQYF. DNA for the CDR3: TGCGCCAGCAGTTTCTCTACCGGACTAGCGGGTACTTCCTACGAGCAGTACTTC.

The chain has TRBV27 and TRBJ1-1; possibly TRBD1 for D (6 bases). The V and J ends lost 3 bases and 8 bases respectively, with 13 bases between them. The CDR3 totals 13 residues. CDR1 is MNHEY, CDR2 SMNVEV, per germline (reference sequence). CDR3 in amino acids: CASSFQGSREAFF. As DNA, the CDR3 is TGTGCCAGCAGTTTTCAGGGGAGTAGGGAAGCTTTCTTT.

This sequence joins TRBV7-9 and TRBJ1-1; 11 bases fit TRBD1. The CDR3 runs to 12 residues. The V gene's germline CDR1 is SEHNR and CDR2 FQNEAQ (reference sequence). V trimming: 10 bases; J trimming: 11 bases; junction bases outside the gene matches: 9. CDR3 protein: CATGTGGFVAFF. DNA for the CDR3: TGTGCCACCGGGACAGGGGGTTTCGTGGCTTTCTTT.

The table lists this clone with a few counts. The chain recombines TRBV7-9 with TRBJ2-7; a weak D match, TRBD1 (5 bases). The CDR3 has 16 residues. With 7 bases removed from V and 3 bases from J, the gap between germline ends came to 22 bases. Per germline, CDR1 SEHNR and CDR2 FQNEAQ (reference sequence). DNA of the CDR3: TGTGCCAGCACCATCTTCACAGGTGAGGAGTTCTACGAGCAGTACTTC. Amino acid sequence: CASTIFTGEEFYEQYF.

This clone was counted between two and nine times. V and J are TRBV18 and TRBJ1-4; D is unresolved. Germline CDR1 reads KGHSH; CDR2 reads LQKENI. The CDR3 length is 16 residues. V dropped 1 base and J dropped 0 bases, with 9 bases sitting between them. CDR3 nucleotide sequence: TGTGCCAGCTCACCACTGAACGGGGCAACTAATGAAAAACTGTTTTTT. This sequence encodes CASSPLNGATNEKLFF.

This clone has just one count. CDR3 amino acids: CASSYPGLAGGNEQFF. As DNA, the CDR3 is TGTGCCAGCAGTTACCCCGGACTAGCGGGGGGCAATGAGCAGTTCTTC. The chain carries TRBV6-5 and TRBJ2-1; TRBD2 agrees at 14 bases. In germline, CDR1 is MNHEY, CDR2 SVGAGI. The CDR3 is made up of 16 amino acids. Trimming cost V 2 bases and J 6 bases; bases outside gene matches: 3.

This clone was seen only a few times. This chain joins TRBV9 and TRBJ1-2; tentative D call: TRBD1 (5 bases). This CDR3 spans 15 amino acids. The germline CDR1 and CDR2 sequences are SGDLS and YYNGEE. Trimming removed 0 bases from V and 6 bases from J, with 15 bases in between. CDR3 protein: CASSVGGLPIDGYTF. DNA of the CDR3: TGTGCCAGCAGCGTAGGGGGACTCCCTATTGATGGCTACACCTTC.

The rearrangement links TRBV9 to TRBJ1-2; 10 nucleotides align to TRBD1. The CDR3 is 14 residues long. Germline V lookup: CDR1 SGDLS, CDR2 YYNGEE. J lost 4 bases, V lost 3 bases, and 3 bases had no gene match. CDR3 in DNA: TGTGCCAGCAGCGGAGGGACAGGGGTCTATGGCTACACCTTC. Amino acid sequence: CASSGGTGVYGYTF.

This sequence joins TRBV19 and TRBJ1-2; weak D call: TRBD1 (6 bases). Per germline, CDR1 LNHDA and CDR2 SQIVND (reference sequence). This CDR3 is built from 13 residues. V shed 4 bases and J shed 7 bases, with 13 bases lying between them. The CDR3 spells CASSNPAGVGYTF. CDR3 bases: TGTGCCAGTAGTAACCCGGCAGGGGTTGGCTACACCTTC. Full variable domain (outside the CDR3, taken from reference TRBV19 and TRBJ1-2): DGGITQSPKYLFRKEGQNVTLSCEQNLNHDAMYWYRQDPGQGLRLIYYSQIVNDFQKGDIAEGYSVSREKKESFPLTVTSAQKNPTAFYLCASSNPAGVGYTFGSGTRLTVV.

The genes are TRBV5-6 and TRBJ1-2; D is ambiguous. The germline V gene has CDR1 SGHDT and CDR2 YYEEEE. This CDR3 is built from 14 residues. The ends were cut back, 1 base at V and 1 base at J, with 8 bases in the middle. The DNA of the CDR3 is TGTGCCAGCAGCTTGCCAGAAGATAACTATGGCTACACCTTC. Amino acids: CASSLPEDNYGYTF.

The chain has TRBV27 and TRBJ2-5, with a possible D match to TRBD2 (6 bases). There are 14 residues in the CDR3. Trimming removed 3 bases from V and 9 bases from J, with 17 bases in between. Germline V gives CDR1 MNHEY, CDR2 SMNVEV (reference sequence). The DNA of the CDR3 is TGTGCCAGCAGTTTTCGGTCCCCGGGAGATGCCCAGTACTTC. As protein: CASSFRSPGDAQYF.

The chain has TRBV6-5 and TRBJ2-1, with 7 bases that match TRBD2. The CDR3 has 13 residues. J gave up 1 base and V 8 bases, and 2 bases lay outside the gene matches. CDR1 is MNHEY and CDR2 is SVGAGI in the germline V gene. The CDR3 sequence: CASGRGSYNEQFF. The CDR3 region has the DNA TGTGCCAGCGGGAGGGGTTCCTACAATGAGCAGTTCTTC.

The DNA of the CDR3 is TGTGCCAGCAGGTATGGGGACTCCAGAACCGGCTACACCTTC. Its translation is CASRYGDSRTGYTF. The chain has TRBV6-5 and TRBJ1-2, with D perhaps TRBD1 (5 bases). The germline V gene encodes CDR1 MNHEY and CDR2 SVGAGI. The CDR3 extends over 14 amino acids. Trimming pared 6 bases from V and 8 bases from J, leaving 19 bases between.

The chain employs TRBV18 and TRBJ1-2; maybe TRBD1 (5 bases). The CDR3 is made up of 12 amino acids. In germline, CDR1 is KGHSH, CDR2 LQKENI. The germline V and J ends were trimmed by 3 bases and 8 bases, with 10 bases remaining between them. The CDR3 DNA is TGTGCCAGCTCACCCTACAGGATGGGCTACACCTTC. Translating it yields CASSPYRMGYTF.

V gene TRBV6-6 combines with J gene TRBJ2-7; 7 bases are shared with TRBD1. The ends lost 6 bases at V and 5 bases at J; junction bases unmatched: 13. CDR1 and CDR2 (germline): MNHNY, SVGAGI (reference sequence). The CDR3 has 15 residues. The CDR3 nucleotides read TGTGCCAGCAGGTCCTCCGGGACAGCCGAGCACGAGCAGTACTTC. Translating it yields CASRSSGTAEHEQYF.

This clone was seen more than once but under ten times. The chain employs TRBV2 and TRBJ2-2, with D perhaps TRBD1 (5 bases). The CDR3 length is 14 residues. In germline, CDR1 is SNHLY, CDR2 FYNNEI. Between the trimmed V and J ends, which lost 7 bases and 4 bases, there was a span of 13 bases. The CDR3, as DNA: TGTGCCAGCAACCTCCGGACATCCACCGGGGAGCTGTTTTTT. Translating it yields CASNLRTSTGELFF.

The V gene is TRBV5-8, the J gene TRBJ2-7, with 8 bases fitting TRBD2. Germline assignment: CDR1 SGHTS and CDR2 YDEGEE. The CDR3 has 14 residues. Trimming cost V 4 bases and J 2 bases; bases outside gene matches: 5. The CDR3 region is CASSPGTRTYEQYF. CDR3 coding DNA: TGTGCCAGCAGCCCCGGGACTAGGACCTACGAGCAGTACTTC.

The J gene is TRBJ2-7, the V gene TRBV18, with 10 bases that match TRBD1. The CDR3 consists of 17 residues. Looked up from germline, CDR1 is KGHSH and CDR2 is LQKENI. J was trimmed by 4 bases and V by 6 bases; bases with no gene match: 15. The CDR3 sequence is CASSHRETGTGVYEQYF. The DNA for the CDR3 is TGTGCCAGCTCTCACCGGGAGACCGGGACAGGGGTATACGAGCAGTACTTC.

This clone was seen more than once but under ten times. CDR3 region: CASSFGRQGVYGYTF. In nucleotides, the CDR3 is TGTGCCAGCAGCTTTGGCCGACAGGGGGTCTATGGCTACACCTTC. The chain is built from TRBV7-2 and TRBJ1-2; TRBD1 matches 9 bases. CDR1 is SGHTA and CDR2 is FQGNSA in the germline V gene. J was trimmed by 4 bases and V by 3 bases; bases with no gene match: 6. This CDR3 comprises 15 residues.

The chain recombines TRBV6-5 with TRBJ2-7, with 7 bases that match TRBD2. The J segment lost 0 bases and the V segment lost 0 bases, leaving 5 bases of the junction unmatched. The CDR3 extends over 16 amino acids. Germline CDR1 and CDR2: MNHEY and SVGAGI. DNA for the CDR3: TGTGCCAGCAGTTACTCATGGCGGGGGAGCTCCTACGAGCAGTACTTC. Protein sequence: CASSYSWRGSSYEQYF.

This CDR3 reads CASSYGGSTDTQYF. The DNA of the CDR3 is TGTGCCAGCAGTTACGGCGGGAGCACAGATACGCAGTATTTT. The rearrangement joins TRBV6-5 to TRBJ2-3, with TRBD2 as a possible D gene (5 bases). Trimming cost V 2 bases and J 0 bases, with 6 bases left between them. The CDR3 is 14 residues long. Germline-derived CDR1 and CDR2 are MNHEY and SVGAGI.

This clone turned up a few times. This chain links TRBV6-5 with TRBJ1-5, with TRBD1 as a possible D gene (6 bases). The CDR3 loop spans 13 amino acids. The V and J ends lost 6 bases and 4 bases respectively, with 10 bases between them. Germline V gene lookup returns CDR1 MNHEY and CDR2 SVGAGI. CDR3 sequence: CASSGQQNQPQHF. CDR3 sequence (DNA): TGTGCCAGCAGCGGACAGCAGAATCAGCCCCAGCATTTT.

The chain joins TRBV20-1 to TRBJ1-5, with D possibly being TRBD1 (5 bases). Trimming took off 2 bases at V and 11 bases at J, with 10 bases between the two ends. This CDR3 spans 11 amino acids. Germline-derived CDR1 and CDR2 are DFQATT and SNEGSKA (reference sequence). The CDR3 spells CSARWGGAQHF. CDR3 bases: TGCAGTGCTAGATGGGGGGGGGCCCAGCATTTT.

The chain is built from TRBV9 and TRBJ2-1, with 8 bases fitting TRBD2. Trimming took 3 bases from V and 6 from J; bases not matched to a gene: 8. Looked up from germline, CDR1 is SGDLS and CDR2 is YYNGEE. This CDR3 comprises 15 residues. Here the CDR3 DNA reads TGTGCCAGCAGCGGGTCCGGGACTAGTAGCAATGAGCAGTTCTTC. Translated, it gives CASSGSGTSSNEQFF. The whole variable domain, filled in from reference TRBV9 and TRBJ2-1, reads DSGVTQTPKHLITATGQRVTLRCSPRSGDLSVYWYQQSLDQGLQFLIQYYNGEERAKGNILERFSAQQFPDLHSELNLSSLELGDSALYFCASSGSGTSSNEQFFGPGTRLTVL.

This chain joins TRBV30 and TRBJ2-5; TRBD2 matches at 12 bases. CDR1 GTSNPN and CDR2 SVGIG come from the germline V gene (reference sequence). The CDR3 extends over 15 amino acids. V dropped 3 bases and J dropped 7; count of bases not matched to a gene: 9. The CDR3 bases are TGTGCCTGGAGCCTAGCGGGAGGGTCCCGGGGGACCCAGTACTTC. This encodes CAWSLAGGSRGTQYF.

The CDR3 region is CASRPQGAGQPQHF. In nucleotides, the CDR3 is TGTGCCAGCAGGCCACAGGGGGCTGGTCAGCCCCAGCATTTT. The rearrangement uses TRBV6-5 and TRBJ1-5; 9 nucleotides match TRBD1. Germline CDR1 reads MNHEY; CDR2 reads SVGAGI. V gave up 6 bases and J gave up 6 bases; unmatched junction bases: 6. The CDR3 loop spans 14 amino acids.

This chain connects TRBV6-5 to TRBJ2-1, with 9 bases fitting TRBD2. From germline, CDR1 is MNHEY and CDR2 SVGAGI. V lost 0 bases to trimming and J lost 8 bases; unmatched junction nucleotides: 5. CDR3 length: 15 amino acids. This CDR3 reads CASSYSGGGAYEQFF. The CDR3 bases are TGTGCCAGCAGTTACTCGGGCGGGGGGGCGTATGAGCAGTTCTTC.